This T cell receptor (beta chain) stems from a study of T-cell reconstitution after alpha-beta-depleted transplantation in children. General study findings and limits: Newly produced T cells mostly provided counts and TCRbeta diversity after one year, as hyperexpanded clones declined. For some patients, TCRbeta diversity was high at day 60 because of recipient T cells and thymic progenitors that survived. Where alpha-beta T cells came from about two months after transplant was reportedly several hundred expanded graft clones.

Germline CDR1 reads MDHEN; CDR2 reads SYDVKM. The CDR3 length is 17 residues. V gave up 2 bases and J gave up 2 bases; unmatched junction bases: 6. This clonotype was seen a single time. Its antigen is currently unknown. Unique molecular identifiers were incorporated when the TCRbeta library was constructed. TCRdb itself ran the PCR reads through MiXCR, one entry per CDR3 protein. The sample includes 500,000 to 650,000 distinct CDR3 sequences, 10% to 15% of them seen just once. The specimen comprised PBMCs, mostly from graft donor cells, sampled 360 days after TCRalphabeta/CD19-depleted stem cell transplant. This TCR derives from a male patient under 18 who had a stem cell transplant for acute myeloid leukemia, so the T cells may come from the graft donor. The genes are TRBV28 and TRBJ2-1; 10 positions agree with TRBD2. CDR3 sequence reads: CASSLPPGLAAYNEQFF. In DNA, the CDR3 is TGTGCCAGCAGTTTACCGCCAGGACTAGCGGCCTACAATGAGCAGTTCTTC. The complete variable domain, with remaining parts taken from reference TRBV28 and TRBJ2-1, reads DVKVTQSSRYLVKRTGEKVFLECVQDMDHENMFWYRQDPGLGLRLIYFSYDVKMKEKGDIPEGYSVSREKKERFSLILESASTNQTSMYLCASSLPPGLAAYNEQFFGPGTRLTVL.